This T cell receptor beta chain was identified during a study of blood T cells in healthy people across ages. Of note for this clonotype: Its antigen is currently unknown.

Study-wide results and limits: Measured against age, TCR beta diversity per million T cells decreased in a roughly linear manner. TCR beta diversity tracked closely with naive T cell percentage.

The second PCR ran roughly 6 to 11 cycles with a sample-barcoded 5' primer and J-beta primers. Any given sample supplied a minimum of 3 million CDR3-containing paired-end reads. MiXCR, run by TCRdb on the 5' RACE reads, gives a single entry per CDR3 protein. The sample yields approximately 1,100,000 distinct CDR3 sequences, 40% to 55% seen once. Drawn from each donor were ten milliliters of peripheral blood. The germline V gene encodes CDR1 KGHSH and CDR2 LQKENI. The CDR3 is 13 residues long. Trimming shortened V by 5 bases and J by 8 bases, and 15 bases separated the two germline ends. V gene TRBV18 combines with J gene TRBJ1-2; D possibly corresponds to TRBD1 (5 bases). The receptor's source is a woman aged 60-75 years in good health. Sequenced input: blood. This CDR3 is CASSSTGYGGYTF. The CDR3 DNA sequence: TGTGCCAGCTCATCTACAGGTTACGGGGGCTACACCTTC.